The 9 T cell receptor beta chains listed next were all sequenced from one sample in a study of CD8+ T cells in alopecia areata (dated by TCRdb to the late 2010s). Receptor libraries were prepared by the immunoSEQ multiplex PCR assay. RNA was extracted from all samples and reverse transcribed into cDNA as template for TCR sequencing. TCRdb re-hosts the immuneACCESS table, in-frame sequences only. Its copies lack some clones; in the studies checked, an unresolved V gene accounts for under half of them, and the cause for the rest is not known. The sample includes about 110,000 clones, with 55% to 60% observed a single time. The ten largest make up more than 20% of the sample. The sequenced sample consisted of NKG2D-low CD8+ T cells sorted from blood. Per the publication, the cell subset or site label means: sorted CD8+ NKG2D-low blood T cells. These receptors were obtained from a human donor with alopecia areata.

As DNA, the CDR3 is TGCAGTGGCCCCTTGAACGGTCGCTACACCTTC. Translating gives CSGPLNGRYTF. The chain employs TRBV20-1 and TRBJ1-2; no clear D gene. The CDR3 is 11 residues long. Germline CDR1 and CDR2: DFQATT and SNEGSKA (reference sequence). Trimming took 7 bases from V and 9 from J, leaving 15 bases between them.

The chain has TRBV6-5 and TRBJ2-2; D remains ambiguous. V shed 0 bases and J shed 4 bases, with 3 bases lying between them. CDR1 is MNHEY, CDR2 SVGAGI, per germline. The CDR3 is 13 residues long. The CDR3 sequence: CASSYSGTGELFF. Written as DNA, the CDR3 is TGTGCCAGCAGTTACTCGGGCACCGGGGAGCTGTTTTTT.

V usage is TRBV2 and J usage is TRBJ1-1, with D possibly being TRBD1 (5 bases). Trimming took off 5 bases at V and 5 bases at J, with 21 bases between the two ends. The CDR3 has 16 amino acids. Germline V lookup: CDR1 SNHLY, CDR2 FYNNEI. DNA of the CDR3: TGTGCCAGCAGTCGTTCTGGGTTAGGGGCAAGGACTGAAGCTTTCTTT. Translation: CASSRSGLGARTEAFF. The whole variable domain, filled in from reference TRBV2 and TRBJ1-1, reads EPEVTQTPSHQVTQMGQEVILRCVPISNHLYFYWYRQILGQKVEFLVSFYNNEISEKSEIFDDQFSVERPDGSNFTLKIRSTKLEDSAMYFCASSRSGLGARTEAFFGQGTRLTVV.

The rearrangement joins TRBV27 to TRBJ2-5; maybe TRBD2 (5 bases). The closer fit of TRBJ2-7 to the DNA end suggests the J call may be wrong. The CDR3 is 15 amino acids. Germline CDR1 reads MNHEY; CDR2 reads SMNVEV (reference sequence). CDR3 region: CASSSADRGAYEQYF. In DNA form, the CDR3 reads TGTGCCAGCAGTTCAGCGGACCGCGGAGCCTACGAGCAGTACTTC.

V gene TRBV19 combines with J gene TRBJ1-2; D is perhaps TRBD1 (6 bases). This CDR3 has 16 residues. CDR1 is LNHDA, CDR2 SQIVND, per germline (reference sequence). The V end was cut by 1 base, the J end by 4 bases, with 16 bases between. The CDR3: CASSIGTGPVVYGYTF. CDR3 coding DNA: TGTGCCAGTAGTATAGGAACAGGGCCCGTGGTCTATGGCTACACCTTC.

The CDR3 spells CASIPRRGGLLAKIGNEQFF. CDR3 DNA sequence: TGTGCCAGCATCCCCCGCAGGGGGGGTCTACTAGCGAAAATTGGGAATGAGCAGTTCTTC. J is TRBJ2-1 and V is TRBV2, with D tentatively TRBD1 or TRBD2 (7 bases each). V was cut by 7 bases and J by 7 bases, with 35 bases left in between. This CDR3 is 20 amino acids long. Germline CDR1 is SNHLY and CDR2 is FYNNEI.

The rearrangement links TRBV25-1 to TRBJ1-4; TRBD1 matches 7 bases. V lost 3 bases, J lost 8 bases, and 9 bases stayed unmatched. The CDR3 has 15 amino acids. Germline V gene sequence: CDR1 MGHDK, CDR2 SYGVNS. CDR3 DNA sequence: TGTGCCAGCAGTGACATAAACAGGGGACGAGAAAAACTGTTTTTT. The encoded protein is CASSDINRGREKLFF.

This clone turned up a few times. The gene calls are TRBV29-1 and TRBJ2-4; tentative D call: TRBD2 (6 bases). V dropped 4 bases and J dropped 3 bases, with 7 bases sitting between them. Germline-derived CDR1 and CDR2 are SQVTM and ANQGSEA. The CDR3 consists of 12 residues. The CDR3 DNA reads TGCAGCGTTGTGGGACTCAAAAACATTCAGTACTTC. Protein sequence: CSVVGLKNIQYF.

There are a few counts of this clone. The chain uses TRBV2 and TRBJ2-7; TRBD1 aligns across 8 bases. The CDR3 is 13 residues long. Germline V gene sequence: CDR1 SNHLY, CDR2 FYNNEI. J lost 7 bases, V lost 9 bases, and 11 bases had no gene match. The CDR3 is CARLDRERGEQYF. CDR3 sequence (DNA): TGTGCCAGGTTGGACAGGGAAAGGGGGGAGCAGTACTTC. Filled out from reference TRBV2 and TRBJ2-7, the complete variable domain reads EPEVTQTPSHQVTQMGQEVILRCVPISNHLYFYWYRQILGQKVEFLVSFYNNEISEKSEIFDDQFSVERPDGSNFTLKIRSTKLEDSAMYFCARLDRERGEQYFGPGTRLTVT.